This record concerns one T cell receptor (beta chain) sequence. The clone's antigen remains unknown. Receptor libraries were prepared by 5' RACE. Each TCR library was prepared from around 3,200 ng of total RNA. For each sample, cDNA was synthesized in eight separate reactions using SMARTScribe reverse transcriptase. Unique molecular identifiers containing a 6-nucleotide sample barcode were introduced through template switching during cDNA synthesis. Two nested PCRs of about 17 and 10 cycles amplified the TCRalpha and TCRbeta cDNA, and bead purification followed each PCR. Before amplification, cDNA was treated with uracil DNA-glycosylase and purified using the QIAquick PCR purification kit. The second PCR added Illumina TruSeq-compatible adapters along with sample-specific barcodes. Library quality and concentration were assessed using TapeStation and Qubit, and roughly 5.5 ng of each library was pooled. The pooled libraries were sequenced with 2 x 100 bp reads and custom sequencing primers on an Illumina HiSeq2500 single-index Rapid Run. In the source study's methods: PCR and sequencing errors were corrected by UMI-based consensus assembly using MiGEC version 1.2.6. V(D)J alignment, clonotype assembly and CDR3 extraction were performed with MiXCR version 2.1.1. Normalisation of gene usage, clonotype sharing and MAIT/NKT TCR abundance was achieved by analysing the top 1000, 10 000 and 20 000 clonotypes per sample. After downsampling to 27 000 UMIs, diversity was calculated as the inverse Simpson index using the vegan R package. Statistical testing used paired Mann-Whitney U tests on the discordant twin pairs and applied Benjamini-Hochberg correction for multiple testing. One entry per CDR3 protein sequence results from the TCRdb reprocessing of the reads, with DNA left out. TCRdb's processing, not the authors', yielded these V and J calls. In this sample's table one finds approximately 420,000 distinct CDR3 sequences. In total, the top ten clones hold less than 2.5% of the sample.

From each donor, an approximately 2.4 ml peripheral blood sample was drawn into PAXgene tubes and stored at -80 degrees C. Without any T cell sorting, total RNA was extracted from whole blood using the PAXgene blood miRNA kit on an automated QIAcube. Deep TCRalpha and TCRbeta repertoire profiling with unique molecular barcoding was performed on peripheral blood of monozygotic twin pairs concordant or discordant for inflammatory bowel disease. For every twin pair, smoking habits were documented, and each individual was categorised as a current, former or never smoker. The CDR3, cysteine through phenylalanine, is 14 amino acids long. The record lacks a DNA sequence. The germline V gene yields WSHSY for CDR1 and SAAADI for CDR2. These data belong to a study of monozygotic twins with inflammatory bowel disease (dated by TCRdb to between 2017 and 2020). The study in broad terms: A total of 28 monozygotic twin pairs were included in the full study, comprising nine German pairs (four IBD-concordant, five IBD-discordant) and 19 IBD-discordant Danish pairs. Within discordant pairs, disease-associated traits were sought mainly by comparing IBD patients with their genetically identical healthy co-twins. Each individual had, on average, about 151 000 unique TCRalpha sequences and 181 000 unique TCRbeta sequences available for analysis. The paper's findings and limits, for the study overall: Different T cell subtypes could not be distinguished in the analysis. Compared with healthy twins, IBD patients had fewer clonotypes in common with other individuals, a difference most pronounced in patients showing signs of disease activity. Repertoire similarity did not differ between concordant and discordant twins, which could be due to limited statistical power. No single strong signal or clonotype linked to IBD turned up in the results, so the idea that one exists was not supported. Measured by the inverse Simpson index, TCRbeta repertoire diversity was lower in IBD patients than in their healthy co-twins. Because patients were on differing immunosuppressive treatments, the repertoires may have picked up extra background noise and inter-individual variability.

The origin of this receptor is a human donor with ulcerative colitis or Crohn's disease, or a healthy co-twin of an affected twin (not recorded which). Sequencing input: blood. Recombination joined TRBV10-2 with TRBJ1-5; TCRdb names TRBD1, which stays unverified in the absence of DNA. The CDR3 has the sequence CASREGQGNQPQHF.